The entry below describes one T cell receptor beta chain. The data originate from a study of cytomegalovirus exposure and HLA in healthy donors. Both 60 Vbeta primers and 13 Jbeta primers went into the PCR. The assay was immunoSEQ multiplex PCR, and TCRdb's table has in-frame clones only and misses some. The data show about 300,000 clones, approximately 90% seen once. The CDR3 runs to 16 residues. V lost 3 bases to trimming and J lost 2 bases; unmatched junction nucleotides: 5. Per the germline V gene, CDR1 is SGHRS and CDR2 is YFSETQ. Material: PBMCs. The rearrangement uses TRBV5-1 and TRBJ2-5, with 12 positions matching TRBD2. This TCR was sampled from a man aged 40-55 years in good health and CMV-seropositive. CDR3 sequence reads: CASSSRLAGVQETQYF. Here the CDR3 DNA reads TGCGCCAGCAGCTCACGACTAGCGGGGGTACAAGAGACCCAGTACTTC.